These 17 T cell receptor beta chains share one sample of origin, sequenced in a study of T cell responses to AZD1222 COVID-19 vaccine. TCRdb's copy holds only in-frame clones and misses some; the assay was immunoSEQ multiplex PCR. Of some 160,000 clones detected, roughly 87% appear once; the ten largest clones hold around 1.1%. The sequencing used peripheral blood, collected 28 days after the second AZD1222 dose. The receptor set was obtained from an adult who received the AZD1222 COVID-19 vaccine.

The J gene is TRBJ2-7, the V gene TRBV19, with a tentative D call TRBD1 (6 bases). The V end lost 1 base, the J end lost 7 bases, and 14 bases lay between the germline ends. The germline V gene has CDR1 LNHDA and CDR2 SQIVND (reference sequence). The CDR3 consists of 14 residues. CDR3 DNA sequence: TGTGCCAGTAGTATAGGGGGGCTTGTAGGAGAGCAGTACTTC. Protein product: CASSIGGLVGEQYF. The full variable domain, in which reference TRBV19 and TRBJ2-7 provide the parts outside the CDR3, is DGGITQSPKYLFRKEGQNVTLSCEQNLNHDAMYWYRQDPGQGLRLIYYSQIVNDFQKGDIAEGYSVSREKKESFPLTVTSAQKNPTAFYLCASSIGGLVGEQYFGPGTRLTVT.

V gene TRBV18 combines with J gene TRBJ2-1; 8 bases are a match to TRBD1. Germline assignment: CDR1 KGHSH and CDR2 LQKENI. V shed 5 bases, J shed 6 bases, and the junction held 6 bases outside the gene matches. CDR3 length equals 14 residues. DNA of the CDR3: TGTGCCAGCTCAGGGGACAGGTCGACCAATGAGCAGTTCTTC. Translating gives CASSGDRSTNEQFF.

J is TRBJ2-2 and V is TRBV27; D perhaps matches TRBD2 (5 bases). There are 15 residues in the CDR3. CDR1 MNHEY and CDR2 SMNVEV come from the germline V gene (reference sequence). Trimming cost V 2 bases and J 9 bases, with 16 bases left between them. Written as DNA, the CDR3 is TGTGCCAGCAGTTTAAACCCAAACGGGAATAGGGAGCTGTTTTTT. As protein: CASSLNPNGNRELFF.

V gene TRBV4-2 combines with J gene TRBJ2-7; 7 bases agree with TRBD1. The J segment lost 7 bases and the V segment lost 4 bases, leaving 16 bases of the junction unmatched. Germline assignment: CDR1 LGHNA and CDR2 YNFKEQ. CDR3 length: 16 residues. CDR3: CASSPHLTRGPGEQYF. CDR3 DNA sequence: TGTGCCAGCAGCCCACACCTTACTAGGGGGCCCGGGGAGCAGTACTTC.

The rearrangement joins TRBV6-2 or TRBV6-3 to TRBJ2-1, with D possibly TRBD2 on 5 matching bases. Trimming left V 6 bases short and J 4 bases short, with 7 bases between. CDR1 and CDR2 (germline): MNHEY, SVGEGT. The CDR3 covers 12 residues. In DNA, the CDR3 is TGTGCCAGCAGCGGGGTGTACAATGAGCAGTTCTTC. Encoded protein: CASSGVYNEQFF.

V gene TRBV9 combines with J gene TRBJ2-1; tentative D call: TRBD2 (6 bases). The V end lost 3 bases, the J end lost 5 bases, and 24 bases lay between the germline ends. Per germline, CDR1 SGDLS and CDR2 YYNGEE. The CDR3 runs to 18 residues. The CDR3 nucleotides read TGTGCCAGCAGCGAGATGAAGGGGTTGACTAGTCCTAACAATGAGCAGTTCTTC. Translating gives CASSEMKGLTSPNNEQFF. Filled out from reference TRBV9 and TRBJ2-1, the complete variable domain reads DSGVTQTPKHLITATGQRVTLRCSPRSGDLSVYWYQQSLDQGLQFLIQYYNGEERAKGNILERFSAQQFPDLHSELNLSSLELGDSALYFCASSEMKGLTSPNNEQFFGPGTRLTVL.

The V and J genes are TRBV2 and TRBJ2-6; TRBD1 matches at 7 bases. The CDR3 is 16 residues long. Unmatched junction bases numbered 4, after V lost 5 bases and J lost 0 bases. In germline, CDR1 is SNHLY, CDR2 FYNNEI. The CDR3 reads CASSKDRYSGANVLTF. The CDR3 nucleotides are TGTGCCAGCAGTAAGGACAGGTACTCTGGGGCCAACGTCCTGACTTTC.

The chain carries TRBV19 and TRBJ2-7, with a tentative D call TRBD2 (5 bases). V was clipped by 3 bases and J by 7 bases, with 13 bases between them. Germline loops: CDR1 LNHDA, CDR2 SQIVND (reference sequence). This CDR3 spans 13 amino acids. The CDR3 loop reads CASSIGPGLEQYF. In DNA, the CDR3 is TGTGCCAGTAGTATCGGCCCCGGACTGGAGCAGTACTTC.

The chain has TRBV2 and TRBJ2-3, with D uncertain. From germline, CDR1 is SNHLY and CDR2 FYNNEI. Trimming stripped 4 bases from V and 3 bases from J, with 14 bases between. This CDR3 spans 15 amino acids. The CDR3 DNA follows: TGTGCCAGCAGTGTAGGAAACGTTGGAACAGATACGCAGTATTTT. It is translated as CASSVGNVGTDTQYF.

This chain links TRBV5-6 with TRBJ1-2, with 7 bases lining up with TRBD1. The CDR3 runs 16 residues. V shed 5 bases, J shed 8 bases, and the junction held 18 bases outside the gene matches. Germline loops: CDR1 SGHDT, CDR2 YYEEEE. The CDR3 is CASRPIRDRARRGYTF. The CDR3 region has the DNA TGTGCCAGCAGACCAATTAGAGACAGGGCGCGTAGAGGCTACACCTTC.

The V call is TRBV3-1 (or the pseudogene TRBV3-2), the J call TRBJ1-2, with D hard to call. The ends were cut back, 4 bases at V and 5 bases at J, with 11 bases in the middle. Germline CDR1 reads LGHDT; CDR2 reads YNNKEL (reference sequence). The CDR3 loop spans 13 amino acids. The CDR3: CASSPELHYGYTF. CDR3 DNA: TGTGCCAGCAGCCCCGAACTACATTATGGCTACACCTTC.

This sequence joins TRBV5-4 and TRBJ2-3; D is possibly TRBD1 (5 bases). V was cut by 4 bases and J by 0 bases, with 15 bases left in between. This CDR3 has 16 amino acids. Germline CDR1 reads SGHNT; CDR2 reads YYREEE (reference sequence). DNA of the CDR3: TGTGCCAGCAGCACCTCGACAGTGGCTAGCACAGATACGCAGTATTTT. Residues: CASSTSTVASTDTQYF.

DNA for the CDR3: TGTGCCAGCAGCTTAGGGCCCGGGGACAGGCACTCTGGAAACACCATATATTTT. Its translation is CASSLGPGDRHSGNTIYF. The chain uses TRBV7-9 and TRBJ1-3; 8 bases line up with TRBD1. There are 18 residues in the CDR3. Germline CDR1 reads SEHNR; CDR2 reads FQNEAQ (reference sequence). Losses at the gene ends were 1 base for V and 0 bases for J; bases not matched to a gene: 8. Filled out from reference TRBV7-9 and TRBJ1-3, the complete variable domain reads DTGVSQNPRHKITKRGQNVTFRCDPISEHNRLYWYRQTLGQGPEFLTYFQNEAQLEKSRLLSDRFSAERPKGSFSTLEIQRTEQGDSAMYLCASSLGPGDRHSGNTIYFGEGSWLTVV.

CDR3 loop: CASSMSPRVLSYEQYF. The CDR3 bases are TGTGCCAGTAGTATGTCCCCTCGGGTCTTATCCTACGAGCAGTACTTC. The rearrangement uses TRBV19 and TRBJ2-7, with D hard to call. The CDR3 runs to 16 residues. CDR1 and CDR2 from the germline V gene are LNHDA and SQIVND (reference sequence). Trimming took off 3 bases at V and 1 base at J, with 16 bases between the two ends.

The chain carries TRBV3-1 (or the pseudogene TRBV3-2) and TRBJ2-4; 8 positions match TRBD2. V lost 0 bases to trimming and J lost 5 bases; unmatched junction nucleotides: 15. The CDR3 is 19 residues long. Germline lookup yields CDR1 LGHDT and CDR2 YNNKEL (reference sequence). CDR3 loop: CASSQDPRERGPPQNIQYF. DNA for the CDR3: TGTGCCAGCAGCCAAGATCCGAGGGAGCGGGGGCCCCCCCAAAACATTCAGTACTTC.

V usage is TRBV19 and J usage is TRBJ1-1; 8 bases agree with TRBD1. This CDR3 contains 16 residues. J was trimmed by 5 bases and V by 4 bases; bases with no gene match: 12. CDR1 is LNHDA and CDR2 is SQIVND in the germline V gene (reference sequence). The chain's CDR3 is CASSTGTGDVGTEAFF. The CDR3 DNA sequence: TGTGCCAGTAGTACCGGGACAGGAGACGTGGGGACTGAAGCTTTCTTT.

V gene TRBV7-2 combines with J gene TRBJ2-1; D is unclear. Trimming pared 0 bases from V and 2 bases from J, leaving 5 bases between. Germline V gene lookup returns CDR1 SGHTA and CDR2 FQGNSA. The CDR3 spans 14 residues. The CDR3 sequence is CASSLASPYNEQFF. In DNA form, the CDR3 reads TGTGCCAGCAGCTTAGCGAGCCCCTACAATGAGCAGTTCTTC.